Listed here are 15 T cell receptor beta chains from one sample, sequenced in a study of blood T cell repertoires in COVID-19. The table came from immunoSEQ multiplex PCR; TCRdb's copy has only in-frame clones and leaves some out. This table has approximately 25,000 clones, about nine tenths appearing once. Sequenced sample: peripheral blood. All receptors come from a woman of 80 years or more with active or convalescent COVID-19.

The chain couples TRBV5-1 to TRBJ2-1; a weak D match, TRBD2 (6 bases). Deletions cut 0 bases from V and 7 bases from J, with 17 bases between. The CDR3 runs 16 residues. CDR1 and CDR2 (germline): SGHRS, YFSETQ. Here the CDR3 reads CASSLAFGGSWNEQFF. The CDR3 region has the DNA TGCGCCAGCAGCTTGGCCTTTGGAGGGAGTTGGAATGAGCAGTTCTTC.

A few counts support this clone. The chain uses TRBV19 and TRBJ2-2; D gene unclear. Germline CDR1 reads LNHDA; CDR2 reads SQIVND (reference sequence). V lost 5 bases, J lost 2 bases, and 9 bases lay in between. The CDR3 loop spans 14 amino acids. The CDR3: CASSEDSNTGELFF. The CDR3, as DNA: TGTGCCAGTAGTGAAGACTCCAACACCGGGGAGCTGTTTTTT.

In DNA form, the CDR3 reads TGCGCCAGCAGCTCGGTGAACACTGAAGCTTTCTTT. Translating gives CASSSVNTEAFF. The J gene is TRBJ1-1, the V gene TRBV5-1; D gene ambiguous. Germline assignment: CDR1 SGHRS and CDR2 YFSETQ. CDR3 length equals 12 residues. Trimming left V 3 bases short and J 0 bases short, with 3 bases between.

This clone was detected only once. This chain joins TRBV28 and TRBJ1-5, with 7 bases identical to TRBD1. Germline CDR1 is MDHEN and CDR2 is SYDVKM. This CDR3 contains 15 residues. V gave up 7 bases and J gave up 4 bases; unmatched junction bases: 10. The CDR3 is CASIPRDRQNQPQHF. For the CDR3, the DNA is TGTGCCAGCATTCCCCGGGACAGACAGAATCAGCCCCAGCATTTT.

The chain is built from TRBV19 and TRBJ2-7, with 8 bases matching TRBD1. The CDR3 loop spans 15 amino acids. CDR1 and CDR2 from the germline V gene are LNHDA and SQIVND (reference sequence). Trimming at V came to 5 bases and at J to 2 bases, leaving 8 bases not matched to a gene. DNA of the CDR3: TGTGCCAGTAGTGTCACGGGACAGGAAACCTACGAGCAGTACTTC. Translation: CASSVTGQETYEQYF.

This chain connects TRBV18 to TRBJ2-1; 8 bases line up with TRBD2. J lost 0 bases, V lost 2 bases, and 6 bases had no gene match. Germline V gives CDR1 KGHSH, CDR2 LQKENI. CDR3 length: 17 amino acids. The CDR3 protein is CASSPGVAGGSYNEQFF. The CDR3 DNA sequence: TGTGCCAGCTCACCAGGAGTGGCGGGGGGCTCCTACAATGAGCAGTTCTTC.

The chain employs TRBV19 and TRBJ1-2; 8 positions agree with TRBD1. The CDR3 totals 15 residues. From germline, CDR1 is LNHDA and CDR2 SQIVND (reference sequence). The V and J ends lost 4 bases and 3 bases, in that order; junction bases with no gene match: 7. The CDR3, as DNA: TGTGCCAGTAGTACCGGACAGGGCCTCTACTATGGCTACACCTTC. This gives the protein CASSTGQGLYYGYTF.

A word on this clone: Other DNA variants within this sample encode the same CDR3. The V and J genes are TRBV29-1 and TRBJ1-2, with 12 positions matching TRBD1. The junction had 12 bases not matched to a gene; V was cut back by 2 bases and J by 8 bases. The CDR3 is 16 amino acids. CDR1 SQVTM and CDR2 ANQGSEA come from the germline V gene. The CDR3 DNA sequence: TGCAGCGTTGAAAGGGACAGGGGGCGCGGGGTGGGGGGCTACACCTTC. Translated, it gives CSVERDRGRGVGGYTF.

This chain uses TRBV15 with TRBJ1-4, with a tentative D call TRBD1 (5 bases). Trimming left V 0 bases short and J 6 bases short, with 26 bases between. The CDR3 loop spans 20 amino acids. CDR1 and CDR2 from the germline V gene are LNHNV and YYDKDF (reference sequence). CDR3 amino acids: CATSRDHPLTKFRVHEKLFF. The CDR3 DNA sequence: TGTGCCACCAGCAGAGATCACCCCCTAACCAAGTTCAGGGTTCATGAAAAACTGTTTTTT.

The V gene is TRBV27, the J gene TRBJ1-2; 8 positions match TRBD1. There are 14 residues in the CDR3. CDR1 and CDR2 from the germline V gene are MNHEY and SMNVEV (reference sequence). With 5 bases clipped from V and 9 bases from J, the junction kept 11 bases outside the gene matches. The DNA for the CDR3 is TGTGCCAGCAGTCCGCAAGGACAGGGATTGAGCTACACCTTC. It specifies CASSPQGQGLSYTF.

Details on this clone: A junction end diverges from the germline sequence, so it may reflect a read error. The chain joins TRBV6-5 to TRBJ2-3, with 12 positions matching TRBD2. CDR1 MNHEY and CDR2 SVGAGI come from the germline V gene. This CDR3 is built from 15 residues. This chain's CDR3 is CICGRLAGDADTQYF. The DNA of the CDR3 is TGCATCTGTGGGAGACTAGCGGGAGATGCAGATACGCAGTATTTT.

This clone occurred a few times. The rearrangement joins TRBV4-1 to TRBJ1-6; TRBD1 matches 10 bases. Germline assignment: CDR1 MGHRA and CDR2 YSYEKL. J was trimmed by 10 bases and V by 4 bases; bases with no gene match: 10. This CDR3 region has 16 residues. The CDR3 DNA is TGCGCCAGCAGCCTCCCCGGGACAGGGGCTCGCTCACCCCTCCACTTT. This translates into CASSLPGTGARSPLHF.

The rearrangement uses TRBV7-3 and TRBJ2-1, with D possibly being TRBD2 (5 bases). The ends were cut back, 3 bases at V and 0 bases at J, with 9 bases in the middle. Germline V gene sequence: CDR1 SGHTA, CDR2 FQGTGA. The length of the CDR3 is 15 residues. The CDR3 coding sequence is TGTGCCAGCAGCTTTACGGCGGGCTCCTACAATGAGCAGTTCTTC. Translation gives CASSFTAGSYNEQFF.

This clone was counted once. The chain has TRBV2 and TRBJ2-6; D uncertain. Between the trimmed V and J ends, which lost 0 bases and 1 base, there was a span of 13 bases. The CDR3 is 18 residues long. The V gene's germline CDR1 is SNHLY and CDR2 FYNNEI. The CDR3 region has the DNA TGTGCCAGCAGTGAAGCGCTTTGGGCCACTTCTGGGGCCAACGTCCTGACTTTC. This encodes CASSEALWATSGANVLTF.

This clone is a singleton in its sample. This CDR3 reads CASSLDSGSIYF. For the CDR3, the DNA is TGTGCCAGCTCGCTCGATAGCGGGTCCATATATTTT. The rearrangement joins TRBV18 to TRBJ1-3, with no clear D. The CDR3 consists of 12 residues. With 6 bases removed from V and 11 bases from J, the gap between germline ends came to 14 bases. Germline V lookup: CDR1 KGHSH, CDR2 LQKENI.